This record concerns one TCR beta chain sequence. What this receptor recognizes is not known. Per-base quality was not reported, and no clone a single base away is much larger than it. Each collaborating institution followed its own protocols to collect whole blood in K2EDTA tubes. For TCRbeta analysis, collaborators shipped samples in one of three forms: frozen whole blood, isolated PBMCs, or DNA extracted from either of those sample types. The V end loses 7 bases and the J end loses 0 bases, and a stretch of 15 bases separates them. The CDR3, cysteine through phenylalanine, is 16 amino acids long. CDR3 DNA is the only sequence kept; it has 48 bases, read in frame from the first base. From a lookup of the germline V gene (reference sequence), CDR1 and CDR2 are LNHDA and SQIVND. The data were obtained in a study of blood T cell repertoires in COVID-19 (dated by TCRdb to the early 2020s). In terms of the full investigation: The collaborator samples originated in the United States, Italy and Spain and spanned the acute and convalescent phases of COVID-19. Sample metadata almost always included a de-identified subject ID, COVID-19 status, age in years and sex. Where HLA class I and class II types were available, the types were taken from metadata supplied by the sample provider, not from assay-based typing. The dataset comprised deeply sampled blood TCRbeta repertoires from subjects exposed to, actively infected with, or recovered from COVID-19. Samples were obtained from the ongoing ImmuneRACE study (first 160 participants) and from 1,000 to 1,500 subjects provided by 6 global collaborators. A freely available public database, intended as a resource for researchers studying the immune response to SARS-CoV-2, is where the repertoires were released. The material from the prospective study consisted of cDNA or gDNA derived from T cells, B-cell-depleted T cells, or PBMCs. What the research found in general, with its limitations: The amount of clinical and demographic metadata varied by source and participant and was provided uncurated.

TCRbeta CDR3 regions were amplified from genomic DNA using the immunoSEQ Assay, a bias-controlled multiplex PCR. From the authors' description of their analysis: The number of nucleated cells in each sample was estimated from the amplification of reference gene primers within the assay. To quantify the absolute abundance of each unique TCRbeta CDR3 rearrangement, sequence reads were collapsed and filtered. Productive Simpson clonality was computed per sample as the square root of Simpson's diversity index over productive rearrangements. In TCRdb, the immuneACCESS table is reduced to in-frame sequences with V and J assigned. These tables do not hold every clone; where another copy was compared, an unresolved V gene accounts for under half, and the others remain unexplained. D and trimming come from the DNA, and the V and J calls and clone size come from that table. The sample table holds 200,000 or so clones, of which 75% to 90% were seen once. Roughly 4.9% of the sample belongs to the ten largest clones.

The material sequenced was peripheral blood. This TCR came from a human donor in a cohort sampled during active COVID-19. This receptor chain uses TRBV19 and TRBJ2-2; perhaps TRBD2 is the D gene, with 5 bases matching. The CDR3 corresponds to CASKRMTRPNTGELFF. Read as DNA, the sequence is TGTGCCAGTAAGCGGATGACGAGGCCGAACACCGGGGAGCTGTTTTTT.